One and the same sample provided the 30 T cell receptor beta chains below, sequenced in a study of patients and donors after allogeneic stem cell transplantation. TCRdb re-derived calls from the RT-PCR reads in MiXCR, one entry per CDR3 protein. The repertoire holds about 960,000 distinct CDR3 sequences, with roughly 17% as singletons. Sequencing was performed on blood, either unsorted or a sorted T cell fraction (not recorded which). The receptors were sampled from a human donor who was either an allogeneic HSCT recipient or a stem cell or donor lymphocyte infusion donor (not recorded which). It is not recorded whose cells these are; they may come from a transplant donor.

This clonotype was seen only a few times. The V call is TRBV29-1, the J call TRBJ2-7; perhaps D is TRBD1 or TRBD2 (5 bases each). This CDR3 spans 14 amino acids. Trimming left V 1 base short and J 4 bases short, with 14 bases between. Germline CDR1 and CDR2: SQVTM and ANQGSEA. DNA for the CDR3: TGCAGCGTTGAAGTGGAGGACACTGTTTACGAGCAGTACTTC. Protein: CSVEVEDTVYEQYF.

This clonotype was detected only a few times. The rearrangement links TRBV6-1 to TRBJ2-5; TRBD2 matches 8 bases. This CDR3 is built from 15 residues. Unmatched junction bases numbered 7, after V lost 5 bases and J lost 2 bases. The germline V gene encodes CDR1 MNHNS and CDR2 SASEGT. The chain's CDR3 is CASSRRGGKQETQYF. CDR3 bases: TGTGCCAGCAGTAGACGGGGGGGCAAGCAAGAGACCCAGTACTTC.

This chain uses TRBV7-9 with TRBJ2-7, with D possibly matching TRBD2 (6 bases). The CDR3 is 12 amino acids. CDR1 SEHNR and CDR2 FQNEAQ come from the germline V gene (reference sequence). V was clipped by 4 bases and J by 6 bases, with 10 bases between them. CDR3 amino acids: CASSSTSFEQYF. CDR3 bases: TGTGCCAGCAGCTCCACTAGCTTCGAGCAGTACTTC.

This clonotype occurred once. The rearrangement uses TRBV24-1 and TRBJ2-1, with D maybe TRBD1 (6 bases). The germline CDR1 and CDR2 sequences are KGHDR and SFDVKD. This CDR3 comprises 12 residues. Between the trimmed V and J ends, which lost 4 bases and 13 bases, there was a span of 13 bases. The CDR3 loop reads CATSDRGPIQFF. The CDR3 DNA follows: TGTGCCACCAGTGACAGGGGACCGATCCAGTTCTTC.

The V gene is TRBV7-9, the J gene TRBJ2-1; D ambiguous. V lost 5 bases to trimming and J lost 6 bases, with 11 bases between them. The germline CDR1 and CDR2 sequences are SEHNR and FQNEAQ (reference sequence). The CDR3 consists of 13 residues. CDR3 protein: CASSDRLANEQFF. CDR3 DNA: TGTGCCAGCAGCGATAGACTGGCCAATGAGCAGTTCTTC.

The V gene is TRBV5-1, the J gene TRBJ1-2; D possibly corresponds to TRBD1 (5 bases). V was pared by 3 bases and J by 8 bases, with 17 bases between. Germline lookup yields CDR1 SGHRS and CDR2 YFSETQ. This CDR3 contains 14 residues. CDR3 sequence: CASSSDSAPGGYTF. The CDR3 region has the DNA TGCGCCAGCAGCTCCGACAGCGCCCCTGGGGGCTACACCTTC.

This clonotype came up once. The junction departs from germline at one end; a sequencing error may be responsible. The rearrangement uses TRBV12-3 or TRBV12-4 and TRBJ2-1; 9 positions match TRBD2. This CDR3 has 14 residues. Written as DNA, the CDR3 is TGTGCCAGCAGGATTGCGGGGGGGAACGATGAGCAGGTCTTC. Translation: CASRIAGGNDEQVF.

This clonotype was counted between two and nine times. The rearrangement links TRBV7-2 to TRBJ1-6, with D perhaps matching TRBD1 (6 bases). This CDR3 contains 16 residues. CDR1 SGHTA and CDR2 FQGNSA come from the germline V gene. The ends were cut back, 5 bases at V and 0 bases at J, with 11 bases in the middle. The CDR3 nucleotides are TGTGCCAGCAGCCCGTTCAGGGGCTCCTATAATTCACCCCTCCACTTT. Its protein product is CASSPFRGSYNSPLHF.

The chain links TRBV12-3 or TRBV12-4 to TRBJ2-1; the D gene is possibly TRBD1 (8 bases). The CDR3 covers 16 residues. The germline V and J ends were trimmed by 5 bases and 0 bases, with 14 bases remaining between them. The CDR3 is CASSPHRGGSYNEQFF. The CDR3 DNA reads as TGTGCCAGCAGTCCGCACAGGGGGGGCTCCTACAATGAGCAGTTCTTC.

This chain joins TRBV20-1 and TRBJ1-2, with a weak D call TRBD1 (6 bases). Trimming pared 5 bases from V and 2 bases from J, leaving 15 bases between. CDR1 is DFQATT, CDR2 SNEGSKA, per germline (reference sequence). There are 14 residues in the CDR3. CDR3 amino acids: CSAPRDKKNYGYTF. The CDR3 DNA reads TGCAGTGCTCCCCGGGACAAGAAAAACTATGGCTACACCTTC.

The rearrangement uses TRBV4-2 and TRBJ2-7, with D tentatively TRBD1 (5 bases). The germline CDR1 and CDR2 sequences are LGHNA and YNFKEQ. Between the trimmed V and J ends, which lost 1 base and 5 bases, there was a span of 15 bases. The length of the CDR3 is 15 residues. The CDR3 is CASSQGGDAWDEQYF. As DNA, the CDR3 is TGTGCCAGCAGCCAAGGGGGCGACGCATGGGACGAGCAGTACTTC.

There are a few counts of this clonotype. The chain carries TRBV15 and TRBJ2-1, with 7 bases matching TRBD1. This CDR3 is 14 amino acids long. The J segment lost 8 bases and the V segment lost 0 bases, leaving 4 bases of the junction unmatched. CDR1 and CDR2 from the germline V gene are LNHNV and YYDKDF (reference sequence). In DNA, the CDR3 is TGTGCCACCAGCAGAGACCGACAGGGTCATGAGCAGTTCTTC. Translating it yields CATSRDRQGHEQFF.

For the CDR3, the DNA is TGTGCCAGCAGCAAAGCTCGACAGGGGAATGAAGCTTTCTTT. It codes for CASSKARQGNEAFF. The rearrangement links TRBV6-1 to TRBJ1-1, with TRBD1 identical over 8 bases. Germline assignment: CDR1 MNHNS and CDR2 SASEGT. V lost 6 bases to trimming and J lost 7 bases; unmatched junction nucleotides: 10. This CDR3 comprises 14 residues.

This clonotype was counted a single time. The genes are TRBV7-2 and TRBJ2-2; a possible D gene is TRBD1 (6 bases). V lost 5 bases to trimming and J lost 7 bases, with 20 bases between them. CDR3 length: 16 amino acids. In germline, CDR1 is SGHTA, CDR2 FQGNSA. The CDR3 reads CASSVRQAGWDGELFF. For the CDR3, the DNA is TGTGCCAGCAGCGTGCGACAGGCCGGGTGGGACGGGGAGCTGTTTTTT.

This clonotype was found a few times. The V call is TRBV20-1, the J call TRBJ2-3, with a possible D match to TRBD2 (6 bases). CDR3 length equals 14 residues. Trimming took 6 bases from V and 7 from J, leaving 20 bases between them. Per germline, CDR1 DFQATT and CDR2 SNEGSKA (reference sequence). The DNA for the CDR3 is TGCAGTGCCCCAGGGACTTTCCGGGGGAATACGCAGTATTTT. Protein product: CSAPGTFRGNTQYF.

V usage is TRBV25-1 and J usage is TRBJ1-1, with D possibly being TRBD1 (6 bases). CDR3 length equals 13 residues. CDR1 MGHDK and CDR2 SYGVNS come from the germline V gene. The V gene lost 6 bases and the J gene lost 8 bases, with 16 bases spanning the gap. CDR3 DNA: TGTGCCAGCAGCCCCCGGGGGAGGGGGGAAGCTTTCTTT. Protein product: CASSPRGRGEAFF.

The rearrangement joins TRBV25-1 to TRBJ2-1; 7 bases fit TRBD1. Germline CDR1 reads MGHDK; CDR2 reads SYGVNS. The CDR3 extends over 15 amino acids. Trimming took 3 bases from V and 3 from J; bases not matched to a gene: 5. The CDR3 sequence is CASSDIGTDYNEQFF. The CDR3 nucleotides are TGTGCCAGCAGTGACATCGGGACAGACTACAATGAGCAGTTCTTC. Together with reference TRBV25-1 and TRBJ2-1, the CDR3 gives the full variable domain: EADIYQTPRYLVIGTGKKITLECSQTMGHDKMYWYQQDPGMELHLIHYSYGVNSTEKGDLSSESTVSRIRTEHFPLTLESARPSHTSQYLCASSDIGTDYNEQFFGPGTRLTVL.

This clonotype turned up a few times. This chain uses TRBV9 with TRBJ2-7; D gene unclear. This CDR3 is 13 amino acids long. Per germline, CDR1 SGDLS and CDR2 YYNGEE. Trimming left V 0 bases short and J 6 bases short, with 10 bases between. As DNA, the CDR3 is TGTGCCAGCAGCGTAGAGATTTTTGGCGAGCAGTACTTC. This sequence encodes CASSVEIFGEQYF.

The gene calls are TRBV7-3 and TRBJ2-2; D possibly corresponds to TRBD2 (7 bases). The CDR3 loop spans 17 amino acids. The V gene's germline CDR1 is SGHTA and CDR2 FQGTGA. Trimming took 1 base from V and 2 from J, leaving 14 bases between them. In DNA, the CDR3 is TGTGCCAGCAGCTTAAAGGCGGGGGCCCCTAACACCGGGGAGCTGTTTTTT. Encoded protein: CASSLKAGAPNTGELFF.

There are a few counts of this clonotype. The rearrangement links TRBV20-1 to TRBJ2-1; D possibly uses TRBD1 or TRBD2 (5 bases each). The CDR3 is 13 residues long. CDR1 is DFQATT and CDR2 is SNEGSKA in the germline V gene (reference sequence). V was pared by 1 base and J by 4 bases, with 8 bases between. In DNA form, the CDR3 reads TGCAGTGCTAGAGGGGACGGGTACAATGAGCAGTTCTTC. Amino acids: CSARGDGYNEQFF.

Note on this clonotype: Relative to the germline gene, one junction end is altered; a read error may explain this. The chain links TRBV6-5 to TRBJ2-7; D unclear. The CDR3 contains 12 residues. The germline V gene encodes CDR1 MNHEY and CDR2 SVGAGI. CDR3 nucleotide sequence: TGTGCCGGCAGTTACTTAGGTAACGAGCAGTACTTC. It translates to CAGSYLGNEQYF.

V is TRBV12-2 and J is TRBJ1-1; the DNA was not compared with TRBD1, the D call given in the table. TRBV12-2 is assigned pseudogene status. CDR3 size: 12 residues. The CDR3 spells CASRLIRGEAFF. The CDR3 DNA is TGTGCAAGTCGCTTAATCAGGGGTGAAGCTTTCTTT.

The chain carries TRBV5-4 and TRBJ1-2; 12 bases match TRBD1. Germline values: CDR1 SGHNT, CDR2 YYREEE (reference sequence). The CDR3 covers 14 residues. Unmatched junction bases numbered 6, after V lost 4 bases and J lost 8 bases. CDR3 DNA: TGTGCCAGCAGCCCGGGGGGGACAGGGGGCGGCTACACCTTC. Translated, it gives CASSPGGTGGGYTF.

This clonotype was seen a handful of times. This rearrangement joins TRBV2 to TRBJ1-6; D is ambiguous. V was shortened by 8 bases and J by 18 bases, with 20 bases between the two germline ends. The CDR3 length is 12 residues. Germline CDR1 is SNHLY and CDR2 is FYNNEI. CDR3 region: CASDLQGFGSHF. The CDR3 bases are TGTGCCAGCGATCTGCAAGGGTTTGGATCCCACTTT.

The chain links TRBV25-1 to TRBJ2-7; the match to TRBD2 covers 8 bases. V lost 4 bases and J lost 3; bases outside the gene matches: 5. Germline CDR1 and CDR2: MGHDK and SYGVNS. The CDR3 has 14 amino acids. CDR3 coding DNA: TGTGCCAGCAGTGGGTTTAGCGGGATCTACGAGCAGTACTTC. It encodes CASSGFSGIYEQYF.

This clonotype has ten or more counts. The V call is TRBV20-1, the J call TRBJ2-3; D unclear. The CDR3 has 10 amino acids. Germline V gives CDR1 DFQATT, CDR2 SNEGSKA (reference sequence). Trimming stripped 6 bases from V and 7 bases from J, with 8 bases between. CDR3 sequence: CSAKRNTQYF. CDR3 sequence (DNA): TGCAGTGCCAAACGGAATACGCAGTATTTT.

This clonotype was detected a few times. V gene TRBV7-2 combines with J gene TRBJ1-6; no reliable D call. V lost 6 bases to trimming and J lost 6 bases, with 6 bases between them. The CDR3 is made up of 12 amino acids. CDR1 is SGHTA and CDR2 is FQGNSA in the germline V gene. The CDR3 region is CASSQVNSPLHF. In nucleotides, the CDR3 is TGTGCCAGCAGTCAGGTTAATTCACCCCTCCACTTT.

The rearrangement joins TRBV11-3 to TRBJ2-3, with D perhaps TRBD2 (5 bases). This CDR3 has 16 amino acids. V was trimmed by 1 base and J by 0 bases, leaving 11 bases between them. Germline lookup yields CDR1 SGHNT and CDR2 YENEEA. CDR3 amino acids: CASSLVGAASTDTQYF. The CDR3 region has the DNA TGTGCCAGCAGCTTAGTGGGAGCGGCGAGCACAGATACGCAGTATTTT.

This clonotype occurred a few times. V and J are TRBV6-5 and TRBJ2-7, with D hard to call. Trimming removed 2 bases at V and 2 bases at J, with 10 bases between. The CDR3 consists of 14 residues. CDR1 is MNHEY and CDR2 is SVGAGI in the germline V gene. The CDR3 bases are TGTGCCAGCAGTTACGATCCAGACACCTACGAGCAGTACTTC. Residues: CASSYDPDTYEQYF.

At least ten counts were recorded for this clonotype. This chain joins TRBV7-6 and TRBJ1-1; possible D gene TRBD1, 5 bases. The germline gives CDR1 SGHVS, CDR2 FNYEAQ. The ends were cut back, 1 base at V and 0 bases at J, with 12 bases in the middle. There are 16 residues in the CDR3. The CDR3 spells CASSLVTGTVNTEAFF. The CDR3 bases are TGTGCCAGCAGCTTAGTCACCGGGACGGTGAACACTGAAGCTTTCTTT.